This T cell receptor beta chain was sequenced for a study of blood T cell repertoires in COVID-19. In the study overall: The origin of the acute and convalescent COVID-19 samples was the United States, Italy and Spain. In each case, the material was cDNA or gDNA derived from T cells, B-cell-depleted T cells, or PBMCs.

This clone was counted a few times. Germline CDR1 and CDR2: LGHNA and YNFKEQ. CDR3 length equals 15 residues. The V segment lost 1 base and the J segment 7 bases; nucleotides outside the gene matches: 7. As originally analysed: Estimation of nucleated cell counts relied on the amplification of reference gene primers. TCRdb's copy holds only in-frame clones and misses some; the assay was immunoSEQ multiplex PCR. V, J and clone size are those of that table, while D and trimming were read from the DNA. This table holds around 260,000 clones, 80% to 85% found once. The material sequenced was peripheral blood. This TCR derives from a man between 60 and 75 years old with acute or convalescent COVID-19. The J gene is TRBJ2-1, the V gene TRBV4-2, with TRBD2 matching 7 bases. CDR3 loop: CASSQGVAGLNEQFF. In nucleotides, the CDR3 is TGTGCCAGCAGCCAAGGGGTAGCGGGTTTGAATGAGCAGTTCTTC.